This TCR beta chain was recorded in a study of cytomegalovirus exposure and HLA in healthy donors. Use of 60 Vbeta and 13 Jbeta primers characterized the PCR. Only in-frame clones appear in the TCRdb table, and some are missing; sequencing was by immunoSEQ multiplex PCR. The sample records over 150,000 clones, 70% to 90% being singletons. With 0 bases clipped from V and 8 bases from J, the junction kept 6 bases outside the gene matches. This CDR3 comprises 14 residues. Germline V gene lookup returns CDR1 SGDLS and CDR2 YYNGEE. The receptor was isolated from a girl under 18 in good health and CMV-seropositive. The chain links TRBV9 to TRBJ2-7; 9 positions match TRBD1. Specimen: PBMCs. CDR3 region: CASSVDGTGYKQYF. The CDR3 DNA reads as TGTGCCAGCAGCGTAGACGGGACAGGGTACAAGCAGTACTTC. Complete variable domain (other parts from reference TRBV9 and TRBJ2-7): DSGVTQTPKHLITATGQRVTLRCSPRSGDLSVYWYQQSLDQGLQFLIQYYNGEERAKGNILERFSAQQFPDLHSELNLSSLELGDSALYFCASSVDGTGYKQYFGPGTRLTVT.